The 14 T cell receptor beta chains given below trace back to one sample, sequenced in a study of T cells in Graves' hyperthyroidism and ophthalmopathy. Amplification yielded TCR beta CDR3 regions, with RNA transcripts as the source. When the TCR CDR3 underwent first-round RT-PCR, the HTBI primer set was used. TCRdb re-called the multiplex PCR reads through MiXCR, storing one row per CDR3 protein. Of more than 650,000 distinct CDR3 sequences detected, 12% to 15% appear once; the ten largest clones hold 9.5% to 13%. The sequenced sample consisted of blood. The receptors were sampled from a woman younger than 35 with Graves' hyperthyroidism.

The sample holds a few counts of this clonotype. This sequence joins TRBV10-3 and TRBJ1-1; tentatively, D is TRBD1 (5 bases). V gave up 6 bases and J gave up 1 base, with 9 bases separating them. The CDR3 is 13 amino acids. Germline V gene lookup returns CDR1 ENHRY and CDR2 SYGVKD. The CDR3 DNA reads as TGTGCCATCAGCTCAGGGTGGAACACTGAAGCTTTCTTT. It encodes CAISSGWNTEAFF.

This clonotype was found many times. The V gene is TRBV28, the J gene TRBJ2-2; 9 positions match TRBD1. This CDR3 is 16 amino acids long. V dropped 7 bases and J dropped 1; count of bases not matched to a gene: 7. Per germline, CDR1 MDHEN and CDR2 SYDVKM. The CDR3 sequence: CASTIQGAGNTGELFF. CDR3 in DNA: TGTGCCAGCACCATACAGGGGGCCGGGAACACCGGGGAGCTGTTTTTT.

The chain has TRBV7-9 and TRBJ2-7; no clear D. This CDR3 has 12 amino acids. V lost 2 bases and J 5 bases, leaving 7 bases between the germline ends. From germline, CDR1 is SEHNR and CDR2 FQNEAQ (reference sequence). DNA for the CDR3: TGTGCCAGCAGCTTAAAAGCGAACGAGCAGTACTTC. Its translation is CASSLKANEQYF.

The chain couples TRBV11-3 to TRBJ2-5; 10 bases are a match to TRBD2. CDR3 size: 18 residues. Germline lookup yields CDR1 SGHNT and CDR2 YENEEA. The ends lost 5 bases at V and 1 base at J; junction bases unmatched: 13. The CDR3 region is CASSPTNLAGALQETQYF. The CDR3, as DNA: TGTGCCAGCAGCCCAACGAATCTAGCGGGAGCCCTCCAAGAGACCCAGTACTTC. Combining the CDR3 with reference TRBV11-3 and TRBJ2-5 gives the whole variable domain EAGVVQSPRYKIIEKKQPVAFWCNPISGHNTLYWYLQNLGQGPELLIRYENEEAVDDSQLPKDRFSAERLKGVDSTLKIQPAELGDSAVYLCASSPTNLAGALQETQYFGPGTRLLVL.

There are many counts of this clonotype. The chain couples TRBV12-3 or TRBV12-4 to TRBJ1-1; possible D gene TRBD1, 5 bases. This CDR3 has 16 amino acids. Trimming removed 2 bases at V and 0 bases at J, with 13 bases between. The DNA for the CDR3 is TGTGCCAGCAGTTTACATCCGGGGGGGTTGAACACTGAAGCTTTCTTT. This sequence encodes CASSLHPGGLNTEAFF.

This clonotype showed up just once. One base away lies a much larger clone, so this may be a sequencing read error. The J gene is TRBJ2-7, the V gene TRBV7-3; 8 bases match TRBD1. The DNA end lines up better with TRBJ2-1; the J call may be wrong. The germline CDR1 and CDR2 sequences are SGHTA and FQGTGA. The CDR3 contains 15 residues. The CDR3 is CASSSVQGGRYEQFF. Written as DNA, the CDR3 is TGTGCCAGCAGCTCCGTACAGGGGGGACGCTACGAGCAGTTCTTC.

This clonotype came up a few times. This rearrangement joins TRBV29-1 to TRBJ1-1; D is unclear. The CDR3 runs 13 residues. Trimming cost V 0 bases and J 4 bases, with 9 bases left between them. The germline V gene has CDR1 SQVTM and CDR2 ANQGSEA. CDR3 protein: CSVEDQGVTEAFF. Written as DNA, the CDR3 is TGCAGCGTTGAAGATCAAGGTGTCACTGAAGCTTTCTTT.

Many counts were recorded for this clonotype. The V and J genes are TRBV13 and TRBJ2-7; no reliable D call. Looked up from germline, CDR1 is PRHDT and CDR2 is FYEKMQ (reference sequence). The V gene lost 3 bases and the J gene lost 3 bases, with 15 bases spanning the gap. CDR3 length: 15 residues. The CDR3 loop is CASSFQGDVSYEQYF. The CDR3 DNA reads TGTGCCAGCAGCTTCCAAGGTGACGTTAGCTACGAGCAGTACTTC.

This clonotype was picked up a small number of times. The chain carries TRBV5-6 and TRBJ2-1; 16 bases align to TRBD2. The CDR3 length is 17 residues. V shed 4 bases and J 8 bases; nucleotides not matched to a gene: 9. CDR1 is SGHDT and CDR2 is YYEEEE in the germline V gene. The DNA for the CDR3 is TGTGCCAGCAGCCAAGGGACTAGCGGGAGGGCTCGGGATGAGCAGTTCTTC. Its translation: CASSQGTSGRARDEQFF.

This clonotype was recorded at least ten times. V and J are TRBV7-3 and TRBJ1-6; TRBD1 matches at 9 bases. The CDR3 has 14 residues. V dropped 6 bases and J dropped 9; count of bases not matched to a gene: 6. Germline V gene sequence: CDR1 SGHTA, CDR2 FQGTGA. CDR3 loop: CASSTGGIGSPLHF. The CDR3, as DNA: TGTGCCAGCAGTACAGGGGGCATCGGTTCACCCCTCCACTTT. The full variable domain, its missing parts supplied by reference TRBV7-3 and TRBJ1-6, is GAGVSQTPSNKVTEKGKYVELRCDPISGHTALYWYRQSLGQGPEFLIYFQGTGAADDSGLPNDRFFAVRPEGSVSTLKIQRTERGDSAVYLCASSTGGIGSPLHFGNGTRLTVT.

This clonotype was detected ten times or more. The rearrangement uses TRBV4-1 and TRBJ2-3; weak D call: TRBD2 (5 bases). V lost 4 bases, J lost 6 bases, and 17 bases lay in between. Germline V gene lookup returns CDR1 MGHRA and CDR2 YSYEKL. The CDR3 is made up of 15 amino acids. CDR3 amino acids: CASSLGENLADTQYF. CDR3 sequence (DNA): TGCGCCAGCAGCCTCGGCGAAAATTTAGCGGATACGCAGTATTTT.

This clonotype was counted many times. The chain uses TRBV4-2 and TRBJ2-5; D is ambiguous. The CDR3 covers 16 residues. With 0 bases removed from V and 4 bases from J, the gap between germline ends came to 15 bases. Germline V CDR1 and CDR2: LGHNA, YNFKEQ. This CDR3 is CASSQDVREFRETQYF. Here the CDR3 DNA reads TGTGCCAGCAGCCAAGATGTTCGAGAGTTTCGAGAGACCCAGTACTTC.

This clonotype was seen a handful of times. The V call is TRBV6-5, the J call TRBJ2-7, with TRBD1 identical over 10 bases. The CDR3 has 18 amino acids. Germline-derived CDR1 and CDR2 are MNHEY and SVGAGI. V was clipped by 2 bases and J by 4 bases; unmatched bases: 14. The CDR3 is CASSYGPGQGLSGYEQYF. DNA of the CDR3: TGTGCCAGCAGTTACGGACCGGGACAGGGGCTCAGCGGGTACGAGCAGTACTTC.

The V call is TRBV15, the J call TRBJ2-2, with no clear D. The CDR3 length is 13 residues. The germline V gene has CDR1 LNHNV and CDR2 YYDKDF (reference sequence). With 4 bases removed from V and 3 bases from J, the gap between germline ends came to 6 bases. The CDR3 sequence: CATSIYDTGELFF. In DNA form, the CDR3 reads TGTGCCACCAGCATCTATGACACCGGGGAGCTGTTTTTT.